The source of this T cell receptor (beta chain) is a study of T cells in Graves' hyperthyroidism and ophthalmopathy. Broader study findings: Prediction of ophthalmopathy progression came a median roughly 7.1 months pre-onset. Most clonotypes that expanded in the thyroid above 0.001 also showed up in blood.

V gave up 0 bases and J gave up 4 bases; unmatched junction bases: 4. The CDR3 runs 16 residues. Germline CDR1 reads SEHNR; CDR2 reads FQNEAQ (reference sequence). Amplification of TCR beta CDR3 regions used RNA as the template. HTBI primers were the set used in a first-round RT-PCR of the TCR CDR3. TCRdb fed the multiplex PCR reads into MiXCR, producing one record per CDR3 protein. The data contain 620,000 or so distinct CDR3 sequences, about 15% of them singletons. Many counts were recorded for this clonotype. Its antigen is not identified. This clonotype was obtained from a woman aged 45-65 years with Graves' ophthalmopathy. This rearrangement joins TRBV7-9 to TRBJ2-7, with TRBD2 matching 12 bases. Input material: blood. CDR3 nucleotide sequence: TGTGCCAGCAGCTTAGCTGCTAGCGGGAGGGCATACGAGCAGTACTTC. Its protein product is CASSLAASGRAYEQYF.